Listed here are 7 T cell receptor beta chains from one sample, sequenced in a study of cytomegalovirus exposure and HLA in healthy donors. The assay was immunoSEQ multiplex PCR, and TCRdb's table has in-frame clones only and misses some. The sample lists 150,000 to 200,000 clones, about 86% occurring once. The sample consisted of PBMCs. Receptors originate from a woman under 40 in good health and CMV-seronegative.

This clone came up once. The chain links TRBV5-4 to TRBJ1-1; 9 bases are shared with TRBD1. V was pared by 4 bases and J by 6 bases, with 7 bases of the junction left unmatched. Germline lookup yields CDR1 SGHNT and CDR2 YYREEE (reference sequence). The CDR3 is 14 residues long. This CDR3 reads CASSEGQGTAEAFF. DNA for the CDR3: TGTGCCAGCAGCGAAGGACAGGGGACCGCTGAAGCTTTCTTT.

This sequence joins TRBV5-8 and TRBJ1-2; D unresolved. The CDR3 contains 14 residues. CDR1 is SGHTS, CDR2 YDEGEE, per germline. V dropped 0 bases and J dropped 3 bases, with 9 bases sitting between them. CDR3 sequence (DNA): TGTGCCAGCAGCTTGGGGCCGGCCTACTATGGCTACACCTTC. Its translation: CASSLGPAYYGYTF.

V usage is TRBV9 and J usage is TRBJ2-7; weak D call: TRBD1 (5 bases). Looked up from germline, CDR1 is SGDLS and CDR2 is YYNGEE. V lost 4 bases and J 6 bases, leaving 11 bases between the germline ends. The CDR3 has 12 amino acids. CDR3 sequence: CASSPQGSEQYF. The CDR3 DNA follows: TGTGCCAGCAGCCCCCAGGGCTCCGAGCAGTACTTC.

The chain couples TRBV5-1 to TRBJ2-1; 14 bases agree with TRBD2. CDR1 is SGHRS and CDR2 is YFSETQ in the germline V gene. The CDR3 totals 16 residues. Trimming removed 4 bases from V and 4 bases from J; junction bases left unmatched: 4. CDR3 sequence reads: CASSPRLAGGYNEQFF. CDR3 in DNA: TGCGCCAGCAGCCCCCGACTAGCGGGAGGGTACAATGAGCAGTTCTTC.

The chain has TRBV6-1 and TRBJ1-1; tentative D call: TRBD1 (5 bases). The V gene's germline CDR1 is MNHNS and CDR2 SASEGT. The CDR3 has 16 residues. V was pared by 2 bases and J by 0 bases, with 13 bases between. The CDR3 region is CASSEFVTDMNTEAFF. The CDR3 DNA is TGTGCCAGCAGTGAATTTGTGACAGATATGAACACTGAAGCTTTCTTT.

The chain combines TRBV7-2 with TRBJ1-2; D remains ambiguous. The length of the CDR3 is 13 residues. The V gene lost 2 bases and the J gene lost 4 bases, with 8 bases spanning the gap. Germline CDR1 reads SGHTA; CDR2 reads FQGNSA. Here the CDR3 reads CASSLTLLYGYTF. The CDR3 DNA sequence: TGTGCCAGCAGCTTAACCCTCCTCTATGGCTACACCTTC.

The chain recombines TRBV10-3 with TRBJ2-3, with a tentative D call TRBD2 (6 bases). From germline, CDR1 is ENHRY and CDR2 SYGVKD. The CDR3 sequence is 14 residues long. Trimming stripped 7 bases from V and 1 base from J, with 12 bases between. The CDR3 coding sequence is TGTGCCATCAAGGCGGGGCCAGGCACAGATACGCAGTATTTT. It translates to CAIKAGPGTDTQYF.